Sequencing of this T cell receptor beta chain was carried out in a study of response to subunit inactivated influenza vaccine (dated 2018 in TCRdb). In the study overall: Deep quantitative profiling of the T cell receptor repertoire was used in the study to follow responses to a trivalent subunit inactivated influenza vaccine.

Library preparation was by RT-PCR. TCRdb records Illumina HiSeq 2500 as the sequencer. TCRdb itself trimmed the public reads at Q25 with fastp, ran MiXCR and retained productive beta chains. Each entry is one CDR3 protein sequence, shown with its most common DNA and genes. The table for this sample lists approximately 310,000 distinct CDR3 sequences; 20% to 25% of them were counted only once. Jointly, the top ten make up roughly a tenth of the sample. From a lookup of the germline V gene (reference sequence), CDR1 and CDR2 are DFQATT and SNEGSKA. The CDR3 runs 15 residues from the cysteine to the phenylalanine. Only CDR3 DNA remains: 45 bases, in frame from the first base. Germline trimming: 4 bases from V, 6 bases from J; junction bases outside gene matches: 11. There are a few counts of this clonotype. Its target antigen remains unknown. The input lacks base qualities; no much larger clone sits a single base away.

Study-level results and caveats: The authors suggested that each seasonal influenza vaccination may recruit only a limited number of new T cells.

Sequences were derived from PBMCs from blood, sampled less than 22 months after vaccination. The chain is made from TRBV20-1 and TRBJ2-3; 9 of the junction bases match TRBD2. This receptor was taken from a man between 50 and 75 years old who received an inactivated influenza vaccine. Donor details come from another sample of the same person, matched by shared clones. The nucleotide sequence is TGCAGTGCTACCAGGGGCGGGGGGGCCAAGGATACGCAGTATTTT. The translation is CSATRGGGAKDTQYF.